This T cell receptor beta chain was documented in a study of T cell changes during pregnancy in multiple sclerosis. Generated by immunoSEQ multiplex PCR, the TCRdb table keeps only in-frame clones and is missing some. The table records 55,000 to 70,000 clones, approximately 93% of them present only once. The source material was peripheral blood, sampled after pregnancy. This sequence was found in a female donor with multiple sclerosis, enrolled in a pregnancy study.

In nucleotides, the CDR3 is TGTGCCAGCAGCTTGGACAGGGTCGGAGATACGCAGTATTTT. Its translation is CASSLDRVGDTQYF. This chain joins TRBV7-6 and TRBJ2-3, with 8 bases that match TRBD1. The CDR3 runs 14 residues. V trimming: 3 bases; J trimming: 5 bases; junction bases outside the gene matches: 4. Per germline, CDR1 SGHVS and CDR2 FNYEAQ.